This T cell receptor (beta chain) was retrieved from a study of cytomegalovirus exposure and HLA in healthy donors. PCR employed 60 Vbeta and 13 Jbeta primers. Profiling relied on immunoSEQ multiplex PCR, and the TCRdb table lists in-frame clones only, not all of them. The sample yields 150,000 or so clones, approximately 85% seen once. The V end lost 5 bases, the J end lost 4 bases, and 7 bases lay between the germline ends. The CDR3 sequence is 11 residues long. The V gene's germline CDR1 is DFQATT and CDR2 SNEGSKA (reference sequence). The V call is TRBV20-1, the J call TRBJ2-3, with D uncertain. This receptor was taken from a man aged 18 to 30 in good health and CMV-seropositive. Sequencing input: PBMCs. In DNA, the CDR3 is TGCAGTGCTTCCCGGTCAGATACGCAGTATTTT. Translation: CSASRSDTQYF.